This TCR beta chain was found in a study of blood T cell repertoires in COVID-19. Study details: Samples taken during acute and convalescent COVID-19 were collected in the United States, Italy and Spain. The cDNA or gDNA used as material had been derived from T cells, B-cell-depleted T cells, or PBMCs.

As originally analysed: How many nucleated cells were present was estimated from reference gene primer amplification. The protocol was immunoSEQ multiplex PCR, while the TCRdb copy is restricted to in-frame clones and leaves out a portion. For V, J and clone size, that table is used; D and trimming come from the DNA. Of some 100,000 clones listed, roughly four fifths are singletons. Germline trimming cut 5 bases from V and 7 bases from J; bases unmatched to any gene: 3. The CDR3 totals 14 residues. The V gene's germline CDR1 is KGHSH and CDR2 LQKENI. The TCR was taken from a man in his forties or fifties with active or convalescent COVID-19. Input material: peripheral blood. V is TRBV18 and J is TRBJ1-4, with 11 bases fitting TRBD1. The CDR3: CASSSGQGGEKLFF. CDR3 coding DNA: TGTGCCAGCTCATCGGGACAGGGGGGTGAAAAACTGTTTTTT.